Shown below are 3 T cell receptor beta chains from a single sample sequenced in a study of blood T cell repertoires in COVID-19. The protocol was immunoSEQ multiplex PCR, while the TCRdb copy is restricted to in-frame clones and leaves out a portion. Here the sample spans roughly 100,000 clones, about 64% being singletons. Sequenced material: peripheral blood. The source of these receptors is a human donor with acute or convalescent COVID-19. The donor label of this sample is uncertain.

The chain is built from TRBV23-1 and TRBJ1-2; TRBD1 might be the D (6 bases). TRBV23-1 is an ORF, and what it does is uncertain. The CDR3 is made up of 19 amino acids. V was clipped by 1 base and J by 2 bases, with 23 bases between them. CDR3 amino acids: CASSQYTGQSKAFNYGYTF. Written as DNA, the CDR3 is TGCGCCAGCAGTCAATATACCGGACAGAGCAAGGCCTTCAACTATGGCTACACCTTC.

In this sample, this clone turned up a few times. This chain connects TRBV10-2 to TRBJ1-2; D is ambiguous. V was cut by 0 bases and J by 7 bases, with 12 bases left in between. Germline V gene data show CDR1 as WSHSY and CDR2 as SAAADI. The CDR3 is 14 residues long. CDR3 residues: CASSESLWGGGYTF. The CDR3 nucleotides read TGCGCCAGCAGTGAGTCGCTTTGGGGAGGTGGCTACACCTTC.

This clone was seen once. This CDR3 is CASSERDRGQPQHF. For the CDR3, the DNA is TGTGCCAGCAGTGAAAGGGACAGGGGTCAGCCCCAGCATTTT. The chain joins TRBV2 to TRBJ1-5; TRBD1 agrees at 10 bases. The V gene end was trimmed by 2 bases and the J gene end by 6 bases; junction bases not matched to a gene: 1. Germline values: CDR1 SNHLY, CDR2 FYNNEI. This CDR3 contains 14 residues.